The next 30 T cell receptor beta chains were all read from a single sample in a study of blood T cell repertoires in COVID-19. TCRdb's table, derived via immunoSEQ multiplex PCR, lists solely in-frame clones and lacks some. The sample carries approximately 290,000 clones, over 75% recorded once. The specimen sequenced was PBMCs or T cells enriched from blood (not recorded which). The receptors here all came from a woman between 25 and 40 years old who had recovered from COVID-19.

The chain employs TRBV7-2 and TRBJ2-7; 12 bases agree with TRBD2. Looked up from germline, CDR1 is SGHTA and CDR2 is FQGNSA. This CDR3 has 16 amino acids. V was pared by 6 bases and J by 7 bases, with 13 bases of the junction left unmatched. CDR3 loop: CASRTGGTSGLGEQYF. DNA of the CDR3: TGTGCCAGCAGAACTGGGGGGACTAGCGGGCTAGGGGAGCAGTACTTC.

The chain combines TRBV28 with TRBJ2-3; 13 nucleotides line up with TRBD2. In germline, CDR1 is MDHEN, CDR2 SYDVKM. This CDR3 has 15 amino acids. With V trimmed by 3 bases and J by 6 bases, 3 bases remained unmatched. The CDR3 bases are TGTGCCAGCAGTTTGAGACTAGCGGGAGGCGATACGCAGTATTTT. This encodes CASSLRLAGGDTQYF.

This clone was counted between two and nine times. CDR3 sequence reads: CASSPGLPLHF. For the CDR3, the DNA is TGTGCCAGCAGCCCGGGTTTACCCCTCCACTTT. The chain carries TRBV7-9 and TRBJ1-6; D is unclear. The CDR3 is 11 amino acids. Per germline, CDR1 SEHNR and CDR2 FQNEAQ (reference sequence). V lost 5 bases to trimming and J lost 12 bases, with 8 bases between them.

CDR3 nucleotides: TGTGCCAGCAGTTACGCCTTTTCACAGGGGTACTATGGCTACACCTTC. Amino acid sequence: CASSYAFSQGYYGYTF. The gene calls are TRBV6-2 or TRBV6-3 and TRBJ1-2; TRBD1 matches 7 bases. Germline V lookup: CDR1 MNHEY, CDR2 SVGEGT. J lost 3 bases, V lost 2 bases, and 9 bases had no gene match. The CDR3 runs 16 residues.

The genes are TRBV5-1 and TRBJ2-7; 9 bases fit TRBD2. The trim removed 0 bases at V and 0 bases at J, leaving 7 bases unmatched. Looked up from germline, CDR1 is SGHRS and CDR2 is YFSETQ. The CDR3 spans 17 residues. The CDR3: CASSLGLAGLSSYEQYF. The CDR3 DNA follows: TGCGCCAGCAGCTTGGGCCTAGCGGGATTAAGCTCCTACGAGCAGTACTTC.

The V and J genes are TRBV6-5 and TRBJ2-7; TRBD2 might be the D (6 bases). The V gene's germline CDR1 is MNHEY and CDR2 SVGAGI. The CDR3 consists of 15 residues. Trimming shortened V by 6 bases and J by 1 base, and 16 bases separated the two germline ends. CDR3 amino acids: CASRPGGSGSYEQYF. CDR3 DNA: TGTGCCAGCAGACCCGGTGGTAGCGGTTCCTACGAGCAGTACTTC.

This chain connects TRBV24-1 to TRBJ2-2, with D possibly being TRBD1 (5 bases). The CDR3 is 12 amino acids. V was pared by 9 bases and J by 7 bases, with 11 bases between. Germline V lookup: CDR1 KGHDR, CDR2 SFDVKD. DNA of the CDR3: TGTGCCACCCAGGGTGAGATCGGGGAGCTGTTTTTT. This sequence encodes CATQGEIGELFF.

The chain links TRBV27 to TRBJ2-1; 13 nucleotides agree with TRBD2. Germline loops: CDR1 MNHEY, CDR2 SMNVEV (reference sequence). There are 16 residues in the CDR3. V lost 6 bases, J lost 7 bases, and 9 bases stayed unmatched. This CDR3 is CASSPGTSGNRNEQFF. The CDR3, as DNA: TGTGCCAGCAGCCCGGGGACTAGCGGGAATCGTAATGAGCAGTTCTTC.

The chain's CDR3 is CASSESTALNSPLHF. DNA of the CDR3: TGTGCCAGCAGTGAATCGACAGCCCTGAATTCACCCCTCCACTTT. This chain joins TRBV25-1 and TRBJ1-6; D possibly corresponds to TRBD1 (5 bases). V was shortened by 1 base and J by 7 bases, with 11 bases between the two germline ends. Germline-derived CDR1 and CDR2 are MGHDK and SYGVNS. CDR3 length: 15 residues.

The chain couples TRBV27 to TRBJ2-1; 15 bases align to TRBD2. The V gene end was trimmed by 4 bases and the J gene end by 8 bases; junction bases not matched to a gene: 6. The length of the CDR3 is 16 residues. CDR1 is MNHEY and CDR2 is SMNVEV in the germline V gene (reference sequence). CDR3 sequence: CASSWTSGRAVDEQFF. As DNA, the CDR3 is TGTGCCAGCAGTTGGACTAGCGGGAGGGCCGTGGATGAGCAGTTCTTC.

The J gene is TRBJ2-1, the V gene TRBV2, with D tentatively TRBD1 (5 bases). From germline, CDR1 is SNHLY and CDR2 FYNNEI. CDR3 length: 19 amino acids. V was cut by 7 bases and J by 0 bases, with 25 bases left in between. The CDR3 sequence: CASIYYGAAPQSSYNEQFF. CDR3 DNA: TGTGCCAGCATCTATTATGGGGCCGCACCGCAGAGCTCCTACAATGAGCAGTTCTTC.

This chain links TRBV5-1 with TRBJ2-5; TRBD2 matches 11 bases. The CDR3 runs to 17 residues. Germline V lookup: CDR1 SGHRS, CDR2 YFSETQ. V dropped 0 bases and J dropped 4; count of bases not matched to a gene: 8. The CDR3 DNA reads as TGCGCCAGCAGCTTGGCCGGGACTAGCGGAGTGGGAGAGACCCAGTACTTC. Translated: CASSLAGTSGVGETQYF.

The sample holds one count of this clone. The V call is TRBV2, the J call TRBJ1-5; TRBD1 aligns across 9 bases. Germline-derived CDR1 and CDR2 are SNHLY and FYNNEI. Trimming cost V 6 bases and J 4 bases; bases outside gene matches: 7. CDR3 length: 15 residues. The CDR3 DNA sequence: TGTGCCAGCAGGGAACAGGGGGCGAGGAATCAGCCCCAGCATTTT. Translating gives CASREQGARNQPQHF. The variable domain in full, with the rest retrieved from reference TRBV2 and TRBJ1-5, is EPEVTQTPSHQVTQMGQEVILRCVPISNHLYFYWYRQILGQKVEFLVSFYNNEISEKSEIFDDQFSVERPDGSNFTLKIRSTKLEDSAMYFCASREQGARNQPQHFGDGTRLSIL.

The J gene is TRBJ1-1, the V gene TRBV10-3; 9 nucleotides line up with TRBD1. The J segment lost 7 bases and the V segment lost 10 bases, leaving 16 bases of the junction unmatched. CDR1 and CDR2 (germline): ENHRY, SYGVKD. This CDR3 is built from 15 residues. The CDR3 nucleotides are TGTGCCACCTCGGGACAGGGATTAGCCGGCGGTGAAGCTTTCTTT. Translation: CATSGQGLAGGEAFF.

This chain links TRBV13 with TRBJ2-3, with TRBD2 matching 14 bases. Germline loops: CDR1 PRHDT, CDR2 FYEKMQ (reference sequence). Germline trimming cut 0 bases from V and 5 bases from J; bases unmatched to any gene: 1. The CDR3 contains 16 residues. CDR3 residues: CASSLGGLAGGDTQYF. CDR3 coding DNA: TGTGCCAGCAGCTTAGGAGGACTAGCGGGAGGAGATACGCAGTATTTT.

CDR3 in DNA: TGTGCCAGCAGCCAAGATCCCGGGGCCACAGGGGGAAAGGGGACCCAGTACTTC. Protein: CASSQDPGATGGKGTQYF. The V gene is TRBV3-1 (or the pseudogene TRBV3-2), the J gene TRBJ2-5, with TRBD1 identical over 8 bases. The CDR3 has 18 residues. The germline V gene has CDR1 LGHDT and CDR2 YNNKEL (reference sequence). V shed 0 bases, J shed 7 bases, and the junction held 16 bases outside the gene matches.

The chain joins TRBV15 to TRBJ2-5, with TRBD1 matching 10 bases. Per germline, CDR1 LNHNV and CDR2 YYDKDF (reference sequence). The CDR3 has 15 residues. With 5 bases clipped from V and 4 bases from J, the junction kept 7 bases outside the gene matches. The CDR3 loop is CATSSKTGGIETQYF. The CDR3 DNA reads TGTGCCACCAGCTCGAAGACAGGGGGCATAGAGACCCAGTACTTC.

The CDR3 loop is CASSQDSGRGYGYTF. Written as DNA, the CDR3 is TGCGCCAGCAGCCAAGACTCAGGGAGGGGCTATGGCTACACCTTC. The chain is built from TRBV4-1 and TRBJ1-2; weak D call: TRBD1 (5 bases). Trimming took 0 bases from V and 4 from J, leaving 12 bases between them. CDR3 length: 15 residues. CDR1 is MGHRA, CDR2 YSYEKL, per germline.

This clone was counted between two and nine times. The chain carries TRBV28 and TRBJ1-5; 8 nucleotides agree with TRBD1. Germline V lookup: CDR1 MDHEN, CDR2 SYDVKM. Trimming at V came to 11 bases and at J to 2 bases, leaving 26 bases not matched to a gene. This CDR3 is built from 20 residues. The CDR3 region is CAWGETGAFDAAVGNQPQHF. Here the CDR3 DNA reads TGTGCCTGGGGCGAGACAGGGGCCTTTGACGCCGCTGTTGGCAATCAGCCCCAGCATTTT.

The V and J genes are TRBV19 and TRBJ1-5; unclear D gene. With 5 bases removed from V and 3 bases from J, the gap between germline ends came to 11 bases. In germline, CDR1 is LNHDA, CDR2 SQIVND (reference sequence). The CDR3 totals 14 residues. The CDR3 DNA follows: TGTGCCAGTAGTCCGGGTTCCGACAATCAGCCCCAGCATTTT. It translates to CASSPGSDNQPQHF.

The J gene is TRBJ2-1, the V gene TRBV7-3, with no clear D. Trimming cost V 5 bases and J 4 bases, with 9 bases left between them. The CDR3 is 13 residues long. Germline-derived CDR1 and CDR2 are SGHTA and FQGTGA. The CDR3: CASSATTYNEQFF. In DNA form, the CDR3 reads TGTGCCAGCAGCGCCACTACTTACAATGAGCAGTTCTTC.

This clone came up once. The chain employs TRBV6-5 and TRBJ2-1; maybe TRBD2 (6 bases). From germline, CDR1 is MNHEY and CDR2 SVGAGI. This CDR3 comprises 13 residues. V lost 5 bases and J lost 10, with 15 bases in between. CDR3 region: CASSPRALAEQFF. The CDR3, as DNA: TGTGCCAGCAGTCCCAGAGCGCTAGCGGAGCAGTTCTTC.

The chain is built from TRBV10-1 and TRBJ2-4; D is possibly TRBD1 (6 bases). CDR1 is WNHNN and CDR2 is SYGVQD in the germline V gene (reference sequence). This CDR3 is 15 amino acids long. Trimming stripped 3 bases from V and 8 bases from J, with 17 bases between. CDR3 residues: CASSDPRTAPYIQYF. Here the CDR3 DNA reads TGCGCCAGCAGTGACCCGCGGACAGCCCCATACATTCAGTACTTC.

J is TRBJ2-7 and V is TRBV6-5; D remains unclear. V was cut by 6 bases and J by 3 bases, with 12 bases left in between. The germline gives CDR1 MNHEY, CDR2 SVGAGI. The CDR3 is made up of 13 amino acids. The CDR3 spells CASSQSLSYEQYF. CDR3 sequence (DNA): TGTGCCAGCAGCCAATCCCTTAGCTACGAGCAGTACTTC.

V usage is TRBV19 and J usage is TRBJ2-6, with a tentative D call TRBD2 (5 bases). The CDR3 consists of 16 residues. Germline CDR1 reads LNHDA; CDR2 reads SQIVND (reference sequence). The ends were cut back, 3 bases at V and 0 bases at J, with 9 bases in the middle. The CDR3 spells CASSIGLFSGANVLTF. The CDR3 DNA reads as TGTGCCAGTAGTATCGGACTCTTCTCTGGGGCCAACGTCCTGACTTTC.

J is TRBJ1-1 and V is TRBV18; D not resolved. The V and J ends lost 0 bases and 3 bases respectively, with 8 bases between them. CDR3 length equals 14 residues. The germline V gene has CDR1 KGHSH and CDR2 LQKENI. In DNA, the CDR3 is TGTGCCAGCTCACCACCACGCGCATACACTGAAGCTTTCTTT. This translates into CASSPPRAYTEAFF. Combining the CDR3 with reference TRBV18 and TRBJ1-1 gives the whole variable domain NAGVMQNPRHLVRRRGQEARLRCSPMKGHSHVYWYRQLPEEGLKFMVYLQKENIIDESGMPKERFSAEFPKEGPSILRIQQVVRGDSAAYFCASSPPRAYTEAFFGQGTRLTVV.

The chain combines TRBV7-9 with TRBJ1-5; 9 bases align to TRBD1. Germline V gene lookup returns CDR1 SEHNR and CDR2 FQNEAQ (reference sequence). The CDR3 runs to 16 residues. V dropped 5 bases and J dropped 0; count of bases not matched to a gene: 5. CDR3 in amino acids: CASSRQGGNSNQPQHF. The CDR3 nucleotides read TGTGCCAGCAGCCGACAGGGGGGGAATAGCAATCAGCCCCAGCATTTT.

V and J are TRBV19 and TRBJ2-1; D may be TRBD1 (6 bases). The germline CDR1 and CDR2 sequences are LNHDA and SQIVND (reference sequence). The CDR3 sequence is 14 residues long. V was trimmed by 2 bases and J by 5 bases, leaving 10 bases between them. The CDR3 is CASSIQGPHNEQFF. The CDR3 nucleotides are TGTGCCAGTAGTATACAGGGGCCCCACAATGAGCAGTTCTTC.

The CDR3 DNA is TGTGCCAGCAGCCAAAGGACAGGGGTCACAGATACGCAGTATTTT. It is translated as CASSQRTGVTDTQYF. The chain links TRBV14 to TRBJ2-3, with TRBD1 matching over 9 bases. The junction had 2 bases not matched to a gene; V was cut back by 2 bases and J by 2 bases. The CDR3 has 15 residues. Germline lookup yields CDR1 SGHDN and CDR2 FVKESK.

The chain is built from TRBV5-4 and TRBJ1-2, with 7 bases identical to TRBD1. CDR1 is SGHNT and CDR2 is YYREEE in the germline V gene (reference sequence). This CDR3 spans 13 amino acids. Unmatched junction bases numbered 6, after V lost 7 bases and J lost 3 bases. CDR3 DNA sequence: TGTGCCAGCTCTAAGGGGGCTCACTATGGCTACACCTTC. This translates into CASSKGAHYGYTF. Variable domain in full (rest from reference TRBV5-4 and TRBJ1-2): ETGVTQSPTHLIKTRGQQVTLRCSSQSGHNTVSWYQQALGQGPQFIFQYYREEENGRGNFPPRFSGLQFPNYSSELNVNALELDDSALYLCASSKGAHYGYTFGSGTRLTVV.